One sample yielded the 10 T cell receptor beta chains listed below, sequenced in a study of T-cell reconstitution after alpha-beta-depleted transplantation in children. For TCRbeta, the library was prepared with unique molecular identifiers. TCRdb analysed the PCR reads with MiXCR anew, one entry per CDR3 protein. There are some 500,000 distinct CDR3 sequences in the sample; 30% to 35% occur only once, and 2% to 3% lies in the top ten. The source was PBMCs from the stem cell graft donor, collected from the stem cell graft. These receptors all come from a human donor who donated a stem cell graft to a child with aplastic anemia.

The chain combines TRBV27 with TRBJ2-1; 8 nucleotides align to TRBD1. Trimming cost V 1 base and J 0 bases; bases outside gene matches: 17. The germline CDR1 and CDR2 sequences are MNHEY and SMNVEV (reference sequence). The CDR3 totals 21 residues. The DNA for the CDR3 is TGTGCCAGCAGTTTATTTGGACAGGGCGGTACGCCCCTGTTCTCCTACAATGAGCAGTTCTTC. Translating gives CASSLFGQGGTPLFSYNEQFF.

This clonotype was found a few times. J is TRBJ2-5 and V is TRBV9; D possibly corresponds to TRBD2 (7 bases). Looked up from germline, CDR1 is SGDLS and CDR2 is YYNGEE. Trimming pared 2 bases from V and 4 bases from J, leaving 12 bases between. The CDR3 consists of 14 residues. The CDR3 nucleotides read TGTGCCAGCAGCGTGGAGAGGGGGGGAGAGACCCAGTACTTC. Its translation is CASSVERGGETQYF.

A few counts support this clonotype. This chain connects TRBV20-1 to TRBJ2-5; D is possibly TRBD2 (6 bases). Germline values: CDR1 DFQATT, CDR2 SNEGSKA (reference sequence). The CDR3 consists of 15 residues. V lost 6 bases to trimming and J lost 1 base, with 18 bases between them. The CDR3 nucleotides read TGCAGTGCCAGGATCGAGTCTAGCGTCCAAGAGACCCAGTACTTC. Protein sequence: CSARIESSVQETQYF.

For the CDR3, the DNA is TGTGCCAGCAGTTTATGGGGGGACAGGGACTCTGGAAACACCATATATTTT. Amino acid sequence: CASSLWGDRDSGNTIYF. V and J are TRBV27 and TRBJ1-3; 9 nucleotides line up with TRBD1. The CDR3 is 17 amino acids. Germline CDR1 MNHEY, CDR2 SMNVEV (reference sequence). Unmatched junction bases numbered 4, after V lost 1 base and J lost 0 bases.

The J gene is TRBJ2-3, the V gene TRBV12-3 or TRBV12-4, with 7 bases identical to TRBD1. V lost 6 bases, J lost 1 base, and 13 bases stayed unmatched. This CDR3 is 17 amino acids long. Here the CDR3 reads CASRIGTVIKRTDTQYF. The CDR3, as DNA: TGTGCCAGCAGAATCGGGACAGTCATAAAACGCACAGATACGCAGTATTTT.

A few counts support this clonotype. CDR3 sequence reads: CASNRQGNEQFF. The DNA for the CDR3 is TGTGCCAGCAACCGACAGGGGAATGAGCAGTTCTTC. This sequence joins TRBV9 and TRBJ2-1; TRBD1 matches at 8 bases. V trimming: 6 bases; J trimming: 7 bases; junction bases outside the gene matches: 3. From germline, CDR1 is SGDLS and CDR2 YYNGEE. This CDR3 contains 12 residues.

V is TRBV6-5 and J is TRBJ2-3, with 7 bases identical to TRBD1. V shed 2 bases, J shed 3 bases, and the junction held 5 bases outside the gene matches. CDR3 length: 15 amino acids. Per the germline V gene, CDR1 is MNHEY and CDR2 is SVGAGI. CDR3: CASSYQGQITDTQYF. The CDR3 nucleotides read TGTGCCAGCAGTTACCAGGGACAGATTACAGATACGCAGTATTTT.

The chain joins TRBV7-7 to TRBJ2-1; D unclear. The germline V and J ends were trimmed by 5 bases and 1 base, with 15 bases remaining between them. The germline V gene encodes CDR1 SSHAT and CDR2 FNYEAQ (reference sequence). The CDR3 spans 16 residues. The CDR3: CASSPAPAGSYNEQFF. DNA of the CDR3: TGTGCCAGCAGCCCTGCTCCGGCCGGGTCCTACAATGAGCAGTTCTTC.

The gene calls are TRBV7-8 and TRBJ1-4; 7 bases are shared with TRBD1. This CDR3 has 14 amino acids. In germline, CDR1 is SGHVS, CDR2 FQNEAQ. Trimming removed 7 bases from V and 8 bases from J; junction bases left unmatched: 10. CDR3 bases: TGTGCCAGCACCAGGGGGGGGACGGGAGAAAAACTGTTTTTT. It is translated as CASTRGGTGEKLFF. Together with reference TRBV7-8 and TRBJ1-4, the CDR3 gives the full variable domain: GAGVSQSPRYKVAKRGQDVALRCDPISGHVSLFWYQQALGQGPEFLTYFQNEAQLDKSGLPSDRFFAERPEGSVSTLKIQRTQQEDSAVYLCASTRGGTGEKLFFGSGTQLSVL.

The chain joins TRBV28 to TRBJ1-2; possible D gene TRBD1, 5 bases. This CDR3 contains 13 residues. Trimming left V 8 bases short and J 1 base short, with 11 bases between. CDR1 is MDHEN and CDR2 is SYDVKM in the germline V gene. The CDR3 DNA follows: TGTGCCAGCGAACAAGGGGATAACTATGGCTACACCTTC. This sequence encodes CASEQGDNYGYTF.